This TCR beta chain was captured in a study of blood T cell repertoires in COVID-19. How the authors handled the data: Estimation of nucleated cell counts was performed using reference gene primer amplification. Here immunoSEQ multiplex PCR was the method, and the copy in TCRdb shows in-frame clones only, minus some. The V and J calls and the clone size are those of that table, but D and trimming were determined from the DNA. The top ten hold 1.5% to 2% of the sample, which has around 190,000 clones, nearly 90% seen once. The material sequenced was peripheral blood. This TCR derives from a man aged 18 to 30 who had recovered from COVID-19.

The CDR3 DNA reads as TGTGCCAGCGGGGGACTAGCGGCCACCTACAATGAGCAGTTCTTC. This encodes CASGGLAATYNEQFF. The chain carries TRBV25-1 and TRBJ2-1, with 11 positions matching TRBD2. Trimming removed 8 bases from V and 2 bases from J; junction bases left unmatched: 5. Germline values: CDR1 MGHDK, CDR2 SYGVNS. This CDR3 region has 15 residues.